This T cell receptor (beta chain) was sequenced for a study of CD8+ T cells in alopecia areata. It was cDNA, reverse transcribed from extracted RNA, that served as the sequencing template. The repertoire was sequenced with immunoSEQ multiplex PCR; TCRdb's copy has only in-frame clones and lacks some. The data show 140,000 to 150,000 clones, around 50% seen once. The study, taken as a whole, reports: Sequencing of scalp tissue also captures the resident alphabeta T cells of normal skin. Normal scalp had lower clonality than lesional scalp, with alopecia totalis/universalis lesions showing this most strongly. With just one nonresponder, it is still uncertain whether baseline CD8+ expansion relates to response.

Treatment reported: oral pan-JAK inhibitor, 5-10 mg twice daily. Trimming took 5 bases from V and 6 from J; bases not matched to a gene: 5. There are 14 residues in the CDR3. Germline CDR1 and CDR2: MNHEY and SMNVEV (reference sequence). Details on this clone: What it binds is unknown.

The chain combines TRBV27 with TRBJ1-5; 9 nucleotides align to TRBD1. The specimen comprised CD8+ T cells sorted from blood, sampled at week 4, from a patient treated with tofacitinib. The origin of this receptor is a human donor with alopecia areata. The CDR3 is CASSPQGASQPQHF. The CDR3 bases are TGTGCCAGCAGTCCACAGGGGGCGAGTCAGCCCCAGCATTTT.